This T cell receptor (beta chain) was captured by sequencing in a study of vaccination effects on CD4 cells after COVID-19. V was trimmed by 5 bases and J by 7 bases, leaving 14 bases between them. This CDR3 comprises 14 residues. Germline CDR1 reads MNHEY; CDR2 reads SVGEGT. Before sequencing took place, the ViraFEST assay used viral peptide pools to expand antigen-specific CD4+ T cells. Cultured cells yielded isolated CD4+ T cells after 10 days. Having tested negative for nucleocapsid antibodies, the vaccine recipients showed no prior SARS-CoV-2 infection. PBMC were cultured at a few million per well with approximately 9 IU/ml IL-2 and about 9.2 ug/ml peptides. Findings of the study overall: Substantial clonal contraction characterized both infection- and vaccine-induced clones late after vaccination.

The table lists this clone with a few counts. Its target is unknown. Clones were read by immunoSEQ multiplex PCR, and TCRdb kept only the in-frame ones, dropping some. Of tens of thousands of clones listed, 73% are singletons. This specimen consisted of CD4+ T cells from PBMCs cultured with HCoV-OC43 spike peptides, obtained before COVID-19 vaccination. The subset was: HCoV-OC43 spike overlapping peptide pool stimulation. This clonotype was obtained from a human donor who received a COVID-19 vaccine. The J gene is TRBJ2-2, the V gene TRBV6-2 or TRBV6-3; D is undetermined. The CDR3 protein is CASSHLRTVGELFF. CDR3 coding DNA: TGTGCCAGCAGTCACCTTCGGACGGTCGGGGAGCTGTTTTTT.